Described below is a single T cell receptor beta chain sequence and its context. Its antigen is still unknown. This entry comes from a study of cytomegalovirus exposure and HLA in healthy donors. V was clipped by 4 bases and J by 0 bases, with 16 bases between them. The germline gives CDR1 SEHNR, CDR2 FQNEAQ (reference sequence). This CDR3 has 16 residues. Overall study findings and caveats: Later analysis placed DRB1 highest and HLA-C lowest in TCR association rates, which differed by HLA locus. Under in vitro conditions, a few CMV-associated chains were confirmed as specific for CMV antigens. Whilst most TCR sequences proved rare, a subset of public TCRs occurred across many donors. Later examination showed HLA-associated TCR beta chains had greater clonal expansion than equally common others.

The PCR employed 60 Vbeta primers together with 13 Jbeta primers. The method was immunoSEQ multiplex PCR; TCRdb's version includes in-frame clones alone and lacks a portion of them. The sample's table shows roughly 79,000 clones. This chain links TRBV7-9 with TRBJ2-7, with D possibly TRBD1 on 6 matching bases. The source material was PBMCs. The source of this sequence is a man in his thirties or forties in good health and CMV-seronegative. DNA for the CDR3: TGTGCCAGCAGCTATCCAGGGGAATCAAGCTCCTACGAGCAGTACTTC. Encoded protein: CASSYPGESSSYEQYF.